This T cell receptor (beta chain) was sequenced in a study of CD8+ T cells in alopecia areata. Looking at the study overall: For the treated group, dosing was oral tofacitinib at 5 to 10 mg twice daily.

The ends lost 6 bases at V and 8 bases at J; junction bases unmatched: 9. The CDR3 sequence is 14 residues long. Germline V gene lookup returns CDR1 MNHEY and CDR2 SVGAGI. Reverse transcription of extracted RNA yielded cDNA, which provided the sequencing template. Assay: immunoSEQ multiplex PCR; the TCRdb copy retains only in-frame clones and omits some. The sample carries 200,000 or so clones, around 62% recorded once. This rearrangement joins TRBV6-5 to TRBJ2-1, with 8 bases lining up with TRBD2. This TCR came from a human donor with alopecia areata. Sequencing was performed on CD4+ T cells sorted from blood, taken at week 0. The CDR3: CASSATGTRDEQFF. DNA of the CDR3: TGTGCCAGCAGCGCGACCGGGACTAGGGATGAGCAGTTCTTC.